Shown below are 30 T cell receptor beta chains from a single sample sequenced in a study of blood T cell repertoires in COVID-19. The method was immunoSEQ multiplex PCR; TCRdb's version includes in-frame clones alone and lacks a portion of them. The sample includes about half a million clones, 70% to 90% of them seen just once. Specimen: peripheral blood. All receptors come from a human donor in a cohort sampled during active COVID-19.

The chain uses TRBV6-2 or TRBV6-3 and TRBJ1-5; perhaps TRBD1 as D (5 bases). This CDR3 is built from 15 residues. V was clipped by 6 bases and J by 0 bases, with 12 bases between them. Germline assignment: CDR1 MNHEY and CDR2 SVGEGT. This chain's CDR3 is CASSPGGGSNQPQHF. CDR3 sequence (DNA): TGTGCCAGCAGCCCTGGGGGGGGTAGCAATCAGCCCCAGCATTTT.

The CDR3 DNA is TGTGCCTCAATCAAAGGACAGGTTCTCTATGGCTACACCTTC. This encodes CASIKGQVLYGYTF. V gene TRBV30 combines with J gene TRBJ1-2; 7 bases agree with TRBD1. Germline CDR1 reads GTSNPN; CDR2 reads SVGIG (reference sequence). With 7 bases clipped from V and 4 bases from J, the junction kept 12 bases outside the gene matches. The CDR3 has 14 amino acids. The full variable domain, with the rest looked up from reference TRBV30 and TRBJ1-2, is SQTIHQWPATLVQPVGSPLSLECTVEGTSNPNLYWYRQAAGRGLQLLFYSVGIGQISSEVPQNLSASRPQDRQFILSSKKLLLSDSGFYLCASIKGQVLYGYTFGSGTRLTVV.

This clone has just one count. This chain joins TRBV20-1 and TRBJ2-1, with 7 bases fitting TRBD2. CDR1 is DFQATT, CDR2 SNEGSKA, per germline (reference sequence). The CDR3 totals 10 residues. J was trimmed by 7 bases and V by 8 bases; bases with no gene match: 2. The DNA of the CDR3 is TGCAGTCCGCGGGGGAATGAGCAGTTCTTC. This sequence encodes CSPRGNEQFF.

This clone was detected once. The chain employs TRBV25-1 and TRBJ1-2; a possible D gene is TRBD1 (6 bases). Deletions cut 2 bases from V and 6 bases from J, with 13 bases between. Germline CDR1 MGHDK, CDR2 SYGVNS. The CDR3 runs to 14 residues. The CDR3: CASSESSRGNGYTF. CDR3 DNA: TGTGCCAGCAGTGAAAGTTCCAGGGGAAATGGCTACACCTTC.

V is TRBV4-1 and J is TRBJ2-7; TRBD1 aligns across 9 bases. The CDR3 extends over 16 amino acids. Unmatched junction bases numbered 8, after V lost 0 bases and J lost 5 bases. CDR1 and CDR2 (germline): MGHRA, YSYEKL. CDR3 residues: CASSQDAGQGHHEQYF. CDR3 DNA sequence: TGCGCCAGCAGCCAAGATGCGGGACAGGGACACCACGAGCAGTACTTC.

This clone has only one observation. The J gene is TRBJ2-3, the V gene TRBV6-5; D remains unclear. V was shortened by 2 bases and J by 0 bases, with 6 bases between the two germline ends. The CDR3 extends over 14 amino acids. CDR1 MNHEY and CDR2 SVGAGI come from the germline V gene. This chain's CDR3 is CASSYGASTDTQYF. In DNA, the CDR3 is TGTGCCAGCAGTTACGGAGCCAGCACAGATACGCAGTATTTT.

This rearrangement joins TRBV7-3 to TRBJ1-1, with TRBD1 matching over 7 bases. Trimming cost V 3 bases and J 7 bases; bases outside gene matches: 2. Germline-derived CDR1 and CDR2 are SGHTA and FQGTGA. The length of the CDR3 is 12 residues. The CDR3 reads CASSLDRREAFF. The CDR3 DNA sequence: TGTGCCAGCAGCTTGGACAGGCGTGAAGCTTTCTTT.

Only a few counts were recorded for this clone. The V and J genes are TRBV5-1 and TRBJ2-6, with D possibly being TRBD1 (6 bases). V lost 1 base and J 5 bases, leaving 7 bases between the germline ends. Germline CDR1 and CDR2: SGHRS and YFSETQ. The CDR3 sequence is 14 residues long. CDR3 sequence (DNA): TGCGCCAGCAGCTTGACAGGGAGGGCCAACGTCCTGACTTTC. Translated: CASSLTGRANVLTF.

This chain connects TRBV6-6 to TRBJ1-2; a weak D match, TRBD1 (5 bases). The CDR3 spans 13 residues. CDR1 is MNHNY and CDR2 is SVGAGI in the germline V gene (reference sequence). V was trimmed by 7 bases and J by 8 bases, leaving 17 bases between them. CDR3 residues: CASIDVGGRGYTF. CDR3 DNA: TGTGCCAGCATTGATGTGGGGGGTAGGGGCTACACCTTC.

The table lists this clone with a count of one. This chain connects TRBV28 to TRBJ2-7; 9 bases agree with TRBD1. Germline V gives CDR1 MDHEN, CDR2 SYDVKM. V dropped 6 bases and J dropped 1; count of bases not matched to a gene: 10. The CDR3 sequence is 16 residues long. CDR3 residues: CASSSTGTGPSYEQYF. The DNA for the CDR3 is TGTGCCAGCAGCTCCACCGGGACAGGGCCATCCTACGAGCAGTACTTC.

This clone appeared once. This chain connects TRBV18 to TRBJ1-4, with TRBD1 identical over 10 bases. The CDR3 is 15 amino acids. J gave up 7 bases and V 3 bases, and 5 bases lay outside the gene matches. Germline CDR1 and CDR2: KGHSH and LQKENI. The chain's CDR3 is CASSPGTGVGEKLFF. For the CDR3, the DNA is TGTGCCAGCTCACCGGGGACAGGGGTTGGTGAAAAACTGTTTTTT.

V gene TRBV9 combines with J gene TRBJ2-1, with 7 bases aligning to TRBD2. Looked up from germline, CDR1 is SGDLS and CDR2 is YYNGEE. The CDR3 runs to 13 residues. The ends lost 0 bases at V and 9 bases at J; junction bases unmatched: 3. CDR3 residues: CASSVGPSGEQFF. The CDR3 coding sequence is TGTGCCAGCAGCGTAGGTCCTAGCGGTGAGCAGTTCTTC.

This chain links TRBV29-1 with TRBJ2-5; D unresolved. Deletions cut 8 bases from V and 7 bases from J, with 17 bases between. The germline V gene encodes CDR1 SQVTM and CDR2 ANQGSEA. The CDR3 consists of 12 residues. CDR3: CSPSLLHGTQYF. CDR3 DNA sequence: TGCAGCCCCTCCTTGCTGCACGGGACCCAGTACTTC. Filled out from reference TRBV29-1 and TRBJ2-5, the complete variable domain reads SAVISQKPSRDICQRGTSLTIQCQVDSQVTMMFWYRQQPGQSLTLIATANQGSEATYESGFVIDKFPISRPNLTFSTLTVSNMSPEDSSIYLCSPSLLHGTQYFGPGTRLLVL.

The chain couples TRBV7-3 to TRBJ2-6, with D hard to call. Germline V gene sequence: CDR1 SGHTA, CDR2 FQGTGA. This CDR3 region has 15 residues. Trimming took off 4 bases at V and 3 bases at J, with 10 bases between the two ends. CDR3 nucleotide sequence: TGTGCCAGCAGCTCCGAATACTTTGGGGCCAACGTCCTGACTTTC. Protein sequence: CASSSEYFGANVLTF.

The chain is built from TRBV5-1 and TRBJ2-1; TRBD2 matches 10 bases. The junction had 10 bases not matched to a gene; V was cut back by 5 bases and J by 2 bases. The V gene's germline CDR1 is SGHRS and CDR2 YFSETQ. CDR3 size: 17 residues. The CDR3 is CASRSSSGSLTYNEQFF. CDR3 DNA sequence: TGCGCCAGCAGATCTTCTAGCGGGAGTCTCACCTACAATGAGCAGTTCTTC.

The gene calls are TRBV9 and TRBJ2-3; 8 bases map to TRBD1. CDR3 length: 15 residues. From germline, CDR1 is SGDLS and CDR2 YYNGEE. V shed 3 bases, J shed 4 bases, and the junction held 7 bases outside the gene matches. CDR3 protein: CASSATGVLADTQYF. The DNA for the CDR3 is TGTGCCAGCAGCGCGACAGGGGTCCTTGCAGATACGCAGTATTTT.

The chain carries TRBV29-1 and TRBJ2-3; 7 nucleotides line up with TRBD2. Germline trimming cut 7 bases from V and 2 bases from J; bases unmatched to any gene: 6. The CDR3 is 13 residues long. Germline CDR1 SQVTM, CDR2 ANQGSEA. CDR3 in DNA: TGCAGCGGCGGGAGCCCCCCCACAGATACGCAGTATTTT. It is translated as CSGGSPPTDTQYF.

This clone was seen just once. The chain uses TRBV29-1 and TRBJ1-2; 8 nucleotides match TRBD1. The V gene end was trimmed by 3 bases and the J gene end by 2 bases; junction bases not matched to a gene: 5. Germline lookup yields CDR1 SQVTM and CDR2 ANQGSEA. The CDR3 spans 14 residues. The CDR3 protein is CSVEGQGANYGYTF. The CDR3 bases are TGCAGCGTTGAGGGGCAGGGGGCAAACTATGGCTACACCTTC.

The chain recombines TRBV9 with TRBJ1-1, with a weak D call TRBD1 (5 bases). Trimming left V 0 bases short and J 3 bases short, with 9 bases between. The CDR3 contains 14 residues. Germline V gives CDR1 SGDLS, CDR2 YYNGEE. The CDR3 spells CASSVEGRDTEAFF. The DNA of the CDR3 is TGTGCCAGCAGCGTAGAGGGCAGGGACACTGAAGCTTTCTTT.

The genes are TRBV11-2 and TRBJ2-1; 12 positions agree with TRBD2. The CDR3 runs to 16 residues. V lost 1 base and J lost 10; bases outside the gene matches: 8. Germline V gene lookup returns CDR1 SGHAT and CDR2 FQNNGV. CDR3 amino acids: CASSLGLAGERGEQFF. CDR3 sequence (DNA): TGTGCCAGCAGCTTAGGACTAGCGGGAGAAAGGGGGGAGCAGTTCTTC.

The rearrangement links TRBV6-6 to TRBJ2-7; TRBD2 is a possible D gene (5 bases). The length of the CDR3 is 16 residues. Germline V gene sequence: CDR1 MNHNY, CDR2 SVGAGI (reference sequence). V shed 0 bases and J shed 3 bases, with 15 bases lying between them. The CDR3 is CASSYSTSSSYYEQYF. In nucleotides, the CDR3 is TGTGCCAGCAGTTACTCGACCTCTAGCTCTTACTACGAGCAGTACTTC.

This clone has a single count. V is TRBV10-3 and J is TRBJ2-7; 8 bases map to TRBD2. V lost 7 bases, J lost 2 bases, and 10 bases stayed unmatched. This CDR3 has 15 amino acids. From germline, CDR1 is ENHRY and CDR2 SYGVKD. The CDR3, as DNA: TGTGCCATCACCATTGTACTAGCGGAGACCTACGAGCAGTACTTC. Translated, it gives CAITIVLAETYEQYF.

This clone was recorded only once. One end of the junction varies from germline; a read error may be responsible. The V and J genes are TRBV3-1 (or the pseudogene TRBV3-2) and TRBJ2-7; TRBD2 matches at 7 bases. CDR3 length: 13 amino acids. CDR1 and CDR2 from the germline V gene are LGHDT and YNNKEL (reference sequence). CDR3 residues: CASSQIRGAGVVF. As DNA, the CDR3 is TGTGCCAGCAGCCAAATCCGTGGGGCGGGAGTAGTCTTC.

V gene TRBV7-9 combines with J gene TRBJ1-3; no clear D. CDR3 length equals 15 residues. V lost 1 base to trimming and J lost 4 bases, with 11 bases between them. Germline V CDR1 and CDR2: SEHNR, FQNEAQ (reference sequence). CDR3 loop: CASSLGGVRGNTIYF. CDR3 nucleotides: TGTGCCAGCAGCTTAGGCGGGGTCCGCGGAAACACCATATATTTT. The full variable domain, rest sourced from reference TRBV7-9 and TRBJ1-3, is DTGVSQNPRHKITKRGQNVTFRCDPISEHNRLYWYRQTLGQGPEFLTYFQNEAQLEKSRLLSDRFSAERPKGSFSTLEIQRTEQGDSAMYLCASSLGGVRGNTIYFGEGSWLTVV.

CDR3 DNA sequence: TGTGCCAGCAGTTTACGTGGACTAGGGACCTACAATGAGCAGTTCTTC. This sequence encodes CASSLRGLGTYNEQFF. This chain connects TRBV27 to TRBJ2-1; 7 nucleotides align to TRBD2. The CDR3 runs to 16 residues. Unmatched junction bases numbered 6, after V lost 2 bases and J lost 2 bases. Germline V gene sequence: CDR1 MNHEY, CDR2 SMNVEV (reference sequence).

The chain uses TRBV5-6 and TRBJ1-5; D remains ambiguous. The CDR3 length is 13 residues. V dropped 0 bases and J dropped 9 bases, with 10 bases sitting between them. Germline V gene sequence: CDR1 SGHDT, CDR2 YYEEEE. CDR3 DNA sequence: TGTGCCAGCAGCTTGGGCCAACTGATGCCCCAGCATTTT. Protein sequence: CASSLGQLMPQHF.

The chain couples TRBV28 to TRBJ2-2, with 8 bases lining up with TRBD1. Per the germline V gene, CDR1 is MDHEN and CDR2 is SYDVKM. The CDR3 consists of 15 residues. The junction had 6 bases not matched to a gene; V was cut back by 2 bases and J by 7 bases. Here the CDR3 reads CASSLQGAVIGELFF. In nucleotides, the CDR3 is TGTGCCAGCAGTTTACAGGGGGCTGTTATCGGGGAGCTGTTTTTT. The full variable domain, with the rest looked up from reference TRBV28 and TRBJ2-2, is DVKVTQSSRYLVKRTGEKVFLECVQDMDHENMFWYRQDPGLGLRLIYFSYDVKMKEKGDIPEGYSVSREKKERFSLILESASTNQTSMYLCASSLQGAVIGELFFGEGSRLTVL.

The chain's CDR3 is CASSWGEANVLTF. The CDR3 DNA reads as TGTGCCAGCAGTTGGGGGGAGGCCAACGTCCTGACTTTC. V is TRBV6-5 and J is TRBJ2-6, with D tentatively TRBD2 (6 bases). The CDR3 loop spans 13 amino acids. The ends were cut back, 4 bases at V and 6 bases at J, with 7 bases in the middle. Germline V lookup: CDR1 MNHEY, CDR2 SVGAGI.

The rearrangement uses TRBV5-1 and TRBJ2-1; 9 bases are a match to TRBD1. This CDR3 has 16 amino acids. CDR1 is SGHRS, CDR2 YFSETQ, per germline. Trimming at V came to 4 bases and at J to 3 bases, leaving 8 bases not matched to a gene. CDR3 amino acids: CASSQGGQGSYNEQFF. CDR3 in DNA: TGCGCCAGCAGCCAAGGTGGACAGGGGAGCTACAATGAGCAGTTCTTC.

The chain uses TRBV9 and TRBJ2-7; 9 bases line up with TRBD2. Looked up from germline, CDR1 is SGDLS and CDR2 is YYNGEE. The junction had 10 bases not matched to a gene; V was cut back by 0 bases and J by 6 bases. This CDR3 comprises 16 residues. The CDR3: CASSVVAGGPSVEQYF. DNA for the CDR3: TGTGCCAGCAGCGTAGTGGCGGGAGGGCCTTCGGTCGAGCAGTACTTC.